Shown below are 26 T cell receptor beta chains from a single sample sequenced in a study of lymphopenia after photon versus proton radiotherapy. Some clones are missing from TCRdb's copy, which holds only in-frame ones; the method was immunoSEQ multiplex PCR. The top ten hold 2.9% of the sample, which has about 68,000 clones, approximately 90% seen once. This sample comprised peripheral blood, obtained from a patient treated with photon-based radiotherapy. The source is an older woman with pancreatic cancer.

The rearrangement joins TRBV28 to TRBJ2-2; no reliable D call. With 7 bases removed from V and 1 base from J, the gap between germline ends came to 10 bases. This CDR3 region has 14 residues. Per germline, CDR1 MDHEN and CDR2 SYDVKM. The CDR3 loop is CASISSLNTGELFF. CDR3 sequence (DNA): TGTGCCAGCATATCCAGTTTGAACACCGGGGAGCTGTTTTTT.

The rearrangement links TRBV10-3 to TRBJ2-6; 9 bases are shared with TRBD1. The CDR3 has 17 amino acids. Trimming cost V 1 base and J 4 bases; bases outside gene matches: 5. Looked up from germline, CDR1 is ENHRY and CDR2 is SYGVKD. Here the CDR3 reads CAISEFGQGTGANVLTF. The CDR3 coding sequence is TGTGCCATCAGTGAGTTCGGACAGGGGACCGGGGCCAACGTCCTGACTTTC.

The chain combines TRBV27 with TRBJ1-2; 9 bases are shared with TRBD1. CDR1 is MNHEY and CDR2 is SMNVEV in the germline V gene (reference sequence). V lost 3 bases, J lost 4 bases, and 12 bases stayed unmatched. The CDR3 loop spans 17 amino acids. CDR3 residues: CASSFLNIQGARYGYTF. In DNA, the CDR3 is TGTGCCAGCAGTTTCCTCAACATACAGGGGGCGCGCTATGGCTACACCTTC.

This rearrangement joins TRBV11-2 to TRBJ2-1, with D hard to call. Deletions cut 2 bases from V and 6 bases from J, with 8 bases between. Germline values: CDR1 SGHAT, CDR2 FQNNGV. This CDR3 contains 13 residues. The CDR3 loop reads CASSLSQPNEQFF. The CDR3 region has the DNA TGTGCCAGCAGCTTAAGCCAACCCAATGAGCAGTTCTTC.

V is TRBV19 and J is TRBJ2-7; weak D call: TRBD1 (7 bases). The CDR3 is made up of 14 amino acids. The germline CDR1 and CDR2 sequences are LNHDA and SQIVND (reference sequence). Trimming cost V 3 bases and J 4 bases, with 13 bases left between them. CDR3 in amino acids: CASSMGRGTYEQYF. In nucleotides, the CDR3 is TGTGCCAGTAGTATGGGCAGGGGGACTTACGAGCAGTACTTC.

The rearrangement links TRBV29-1 to TRBJ1-2, with 8 bases lining up with TRBD1. Germline CDR1 is SQVTM and CDR2 is ANQGSEA. The CDR3 has 12 amino acids. The V and J ends lost 6 bases and 5 bases, in that order; junction bases with no gene match: 5. CDR3 nucleotide sequence: TGCAGCGTAGCACAGGGGGATTATGGCTACACCTTC. Its protein is CSVAQGDYGYTF.

The genes are TRBV12-5 and TRBJ2-7, with D perhaps matching TRBD1 or TRBD2 (5 bases each). The ends were cut back, 3 bases at V and 5 bases at J, with 14 bases in the middle. Looked up from germline, CDR1 is LGHNT and CDR2 is FRNRAP. There are 14 residues in the CDR3. The CDR3 here is CASGLGQGRNEQYF. The CDR3 DNA is TGTGCTAGTGGTTTAGGGCAGGGACGGAACGAGCAGTACTTC.

The chain recombines TRBV29-1 with TRBJ2-1; 8 bases are shared with TRBD2. The trim removed 7 bases at V and 2 bases at J, leaving 7 bases unmatched. CDR3 length: 14 amino acids. Germline CDR1 and CDR2: SQVTM and ANQGSEA. The CDR3 DNA reads TGCAGCGCCGGGGCGGGAGGAACCTACAATGAGCAGTTCTTC. Encoded protein: CSAGAGGTYNEQFF.

The CDR3 DNA reads as TGTGCCAGCAGCTCCCGGACAGGCTACAATGAGCAGTTCTTC. Its translation: CASSSRTGYNEQFF. The chain uses TRBV7-2 and TRBJ2-1; 7 bases line up with TRBD1. With 4 bases clipped from V and 3 bases from J, the junction kept 3 bases outside the gene matches. This CDR3 comprises 14 residues. Germline V gene lookup returns CDR1 SGHTA and CDR2 FQGNSA. Full variable domain (missing parts from reference TRBV7-2 and TRBJ2-1): GAGVSQSPSNKVTEKGKDVELRCDPISGHTALYWYRQSLGQGLEFLIYFQGNSAPDKSGLPSDRFSAERTGGSVSTLTIQRTQQEDSAVYLCASSSRTGYNEQFFGPGTRLTVL.

The chain recombines TRBV19 with TRBJ2-3; D may be TRBD1 (6 bases). This CDR3 is built from 15 residues. Germline CDR1 reads LNHDA; CDR2 reads SQIVND (reference sequence). Trimming removed 2 bases from V and 0 bases from J, with 9 bases in between. The CDR3 is CASSIRTESTDTQYF. The CDR3 DNA follows: TGTGCCAGTAGTATAAGGACAGAAAGCACAGATACGCAGTATTTT.

The chain joins TRBV4-1 to TRBJ1-1, with 7 bases lining up with TRBD1. The CDR3 has 15 residues. The germline gives CDR1 MGHRA, CDR2 YSYEKL. V trimming: 0 bases; J trimming: 6 bases; junction bases outside the gene matches: 7. The CDR3 here is CASSQDGGGWSEAFF. DNA of the CDR3: TGCGCCAGCAGCCAAGATGGAGGGGGCTGGTCTGAAGCTTTCTTT.

The chain employs TRBV6-5 and TRBJ1-1; no clear D. The CDR3 loop spans 11 amino acids. Germline CDR1 MNHEY, CDR2 SVGAGI. The V end lost 6 bases, the J end lost 5 bases, and 7 bases lay between the germline ends. The DNA of the CDR3 is TGTGCCAGCAGCCCTGGAACTGAAGCTTTCTTT. Its protein product is CASSPGTEAFF.

V and J are TRBV9 and TRBJ2-5; D is uncertain. The ends were cut back, 0 bases at V and 5 bases at J, with 11 bases in the middle. The CDR3 runs to 14 residues. In germline, CDR1 is SGDLS, CDR2 YYNGEE. CDR3 region: CASSVGVEWETQYF. CDR3 DNA: TGTGCCAGCAGCGTAGGTGTCGAATGGGAGACCCAGTACTTC.

This chain connects TRBV4-2 to TRBJ2-1; TRBD2 is a possible D gene (7 bases). V was shortened by 4 bases and J by 7 bases, with 23 bases between the two germline ends. This CDR3 contains 17 residues. Per the germline V gene, CDR1 is LGHNA and CDR2 is YNFKEQ. CDR3 in amino acids: CASSLHFGGQAGNEQFF. DNA for the CDR3: TGTGCCAGCAGCCTACATTTCGGGGGGCAAGCAGGTAATGAGCAGTTCTTC.

This clone was recorded only once. J is TRBJ1-5 and V is TRBV4-1; 8 bases are a match to TRBD1. The CDR3 runs to 13 residues. Germline CDR1 is MGHRA and CDR2 is YSYEKL. V shed 2 bases, J shed 6 bases, and the junction held 0 bases outside the gene matches. DNA of the CDR3: TGCGCCAGCAGCCAAACAGGGGGTCAGCCCCAGCATTTT. The encoded protein is CASSQTGGQPQHF.

This rearrangement joins TRBV5-1 to TRBJ2-1, with D possibly being TRBD1 (5 bases). The length of the CDR3 is 14 residues. Germline lookup yields CDR1 SGHRS and CDR2 YFSETQ. Trimming stripped 2 bases from V and 3 bases from J, with 9 bases between. In DNA form, the CDR3 reads TGCGCCAGCAGCTTAACAGGCCACTACAATGAGCAGTTCTTC. Translation: CASSLTGHYNEQFF.

The J gene is TRBJ2-7, the V gene TRBV28, with D possibly being TRBD1 (5 bases). In germline, CDR1 is MDHEN, CDR2 SYDVKM. The germline V and J ends were trimmed by 6 bases and 7 bases, with 16 bases remaining between them. The CDR3 is made up of 13 amino acids. The CDR3 reads CASRPPGWSEQYF. The CDR3 bases are TGTGCCAGCAGGCCCCCAGGGTGGAGTGAGCAGTACTTC.

The CDR3 DNA reads TGTCCAGCGGGGTTCTACGAGCAGTACTTC. Translated: CPAGFYEQYF. The gene calls are TRBV7-9 and TRBJ2-7; TRBD2 matches 7 bases. This CDR3 is built from 10 residues. Germline CDR1 reads SEHNR; CDR2 reads FQNEAQ (reference sequence).

The chain joins TRBV5-1 to TRBJ2-2; 8 nucleotides agree with TRBD1. Germline V gene data show CDR1 as SGHRS and CDR2 as YFSETQ. The CDR3 has 16 residues. Germline trimming cut 4 bases from V and 7 bases from J; bases unmatched to any gene: 12. DNA for the CDR3: TGCGCCAGCAGCCCTAACCCGACAGGGGTCGGCGGGGAGCTGTTTTTT. Protein: CASSPNPTGVGGELFF.

Notes on this clone: This sample also contains other DNA sequences that code for the same CDR3. The gene calls are TRBV5-1 and TRBJ1-4; no clear D. Germline CDR1 and CDR2: SGHRS and YFSETQ. The CDR3 covers 14 residues. Trimming took 4 bases from V and 3 from J, leaving 10 bases between them. The CDR3 sequence is CASSRERSNEKLFF. For the CDR3, the DNA is TGCGCCAGCAGCCGTGAACGATCTAATGAAAAACTGTTTTTT.

The chain couples TRBV7-2 to TRBJ2-1; 10 positions match TRBD2. V lost 3 bases to trimming and J lost 5 bases; unmatched junction nucleotides: 1. The CDR3 runs 14 residues. Germline V lookup: CDR1 SGHTA, CDR2 FQGNSA. In nucleotides, the CDR3 is TGTGCCAGCAGCTTGACTAGCGGGCACAATGAGCAGTTCTTC. Its protein product is CASSLTSGHNEQFF.

This clone was picked up one time. The chain couples TRBV29-1 to TRBJ2-7; TRBD2 agrees at 14 bases. Germline CDR1 reads SQVTM; CDR2 reads ANQGSEA. CDR3 size: 12 residues. V shed 0 bases and J 13 bases; nucleotides not matched to a gene: 2. The CDR3 here is CSVEETSGRAYF. In DNA, the CDR3 is TGCAGCGTTGAAGAGACTAGCGGGAGGGCCTACTTC.

The genes are TRBV5-4 and TRBJ2-3, with 10 bases aligning to TRBD1. Unmatched junction bases numbered 11, after V lost 4 bases and J lost 6 bases. The CDR3 sequence is 16 residues long. The germline CDR1 and CDR2 sequences are SGHNT and YYREEE (reference sequence). The CDR3 DNA sequence: TGTGCCAGCAGCCCCCCGGGACAGGGGTTTTTCGATACGCAGTATTTT. This gives the protein CASSPPGQGFFDTQYF.

The chain has TRBV6-1 and TRBJ2-1; D is uncertain. From germline, CDR1 is MNHNS and CDR2 SASEGT. V lost 7 bases and J lost 4, with 5 bases in between. CDR3 length: 11 residues. The CDR3 spells CASIGYNEQFF. In DNA form, the CDR3 reads TGTGCCAGCATTGGGTACAATGAGCAGTTCTTC.

The CDR3 DNA reads TGTGCCTGGGGGTGGGGGGAGACGCCCCAGCATTTT. Protein: CAWGWGETPQHF. The V gene is TRBV30, the J gene TRBJ1-5; tentatively, D is TRBD1 (5 bases). Trimming took 5 bases from V and 9 from J, leaving 14 bases between them. From germline, CDR1 is GTSNPN and CDR2 SVGIG (reference sequence). This CDR3 contains 12 residues.

CDR3 region: CASSFRTSGGEDGGKLFF. The CDR3 DNA is TGTGCCAGCAGTTTTCGTACCTCAGGGGGGGAAGACGGTGGAAAACTGTTTTTT. V usage is TRBV27 and J usage is TRBJ1-4; 7 bases are a match to TRBD1. CDR3 size: 18 residues. Trimming removed 3 bases from V and 10 bases from J; junction bases left unmatched: 20. Germline V gene sequence: CDR1 MNHEY, CDR2 SMNVEV (reference sequence).